These 7 T cell receptor beta chains were sequenced from one sample in a study of shared T cell receptors in the human thymus. Only in-frame clones appear in the TCRdb table, and some are missing; sequencing was by immunoSEQ multiplex PCR. The profile shows approximately 490,000 clones, around three quarters of them singletons. These same data were also listed under a study on human thymus T cells.

Sequencing was done on a sample of thymocytes. These TCRs come from a boy in the first two years of life with a congenital heart defect.

The genes are TRBV9 and TRBJ2-3; 9 nucleotides match TRBD2. CDR1 is SGDLS and CDR2 is YYNGEE in the germline V gene. After removal of 0 bases from V and 3 bases from J, the junction contained 11 bases not matched to a gene. The CDR3 loop spans 18 amino acids. The CDR3 spells CASSVGPEGSGRTDTQYF. CDR3 sequence (DNA): TGTGCCAGCAGCGTAGGACCCGAGGGTAGCGGGAGAACAGATACGCAGTATTTT.

The chain employs TRBV14 and TRBJ2-5; D gene ambiguous. Germline CDR1 is SGHDN and CDR2 is FVKESK. Between the trimmed V and J ends, which lost 1 base and 2 bases, there was a span of 5 bases. This CDR3 region has 13 residues. The CDR3: CASSQGEQETQYF. The CDR3 nucleotides are TGTGCCAGCAGCCAAGGTGAGCAAGAGACCCAGTACTTC.

In this sample, this clone turned up once. This chain uses TRBV7-2 with TRBJ2-3; 12 bases align to TRBD2. This CDR3 contains 18 residues. Germline V gives CDR1 SGHTA, CDR2 FQGNSA. V was clipped by 5 bases and J by 5 bases; unmatched bases: 14. CDR3 sequence reads: CASSRRPTSGRPRDTQYF. The CDR3 coding sequence is TGTGCCAGCAGCCGGCGCCCAACTAGCGGGAGGCCACGAGATACGCAGTATTTT.

CDR3 DNA: TGTGCCTGGAGAGGGGCGCGAGCCCTGAGGCGGGGCTACACCTTC. Its protein is CAWRGARALRRGYTF. The chain couples TRBV30 to TRBJ1-2; TRBD1 is a possible D gene (5 bases). Germline V CDR1 and CDR2: GTSNPN, SVGIG (reference sequence). The CDR3 is 15 residues long. Trimming took 3 bases from V and 8 from J, leaving 22 bases between them. Full variable domain (missing parts from reference TRBV30 and TRBJ1-2): SQTIHQWPATLVQPVGSPLSLECTVEGTSNPNLYWYRQAAGRGLQLLFYSVGIGQISSEVPQNLSASRPQDRQFILSSKKLLLSDSGFYLCAWRGARALRRGYTFGSGTRLTVV.

The chain combines TRBV4-2 with TRBJ2-1; 10 bases fit TRBD2. Germline CDR1 reads LGHNA; CDR2 reads YNFKEQ. This CDR3 comprises 18 residues. The V gene end was trimmed by 0 bases and the J gene end by 5 bases; junction bases not matched to a gene: 10. CDR3 DNA: TGTGCCAGCAGCCAAGATCTGGGAGGACTAGCGGTTAACAATGAGCAGTTCTTC. Amino acids: CASSQDLGGLAVNNEQFF.

This rearrangement joins TRBV14 to TRBJ1-2; TRBD1 is a possible D gene (5 bases). Germline V gene data show CDR1 as SGHDN and CDR2 as FVKESK. This CDR3 region has 13 residues. The V end was cut by 4 bases, the J end by 4 bases, with 10 bases between. The CDR3 coding sequence is TGTGCCAGCAGCCTCGGACACTGCTATGGCTACACCTTC. Residues: CASSLGHCYGYTF.

V gene TRBV27 combines with J gene TRBJ2-7; TRBD1 matches at 9 bases. Germline CDR1 is MNHEY and CDR2 is SMNVEV (reference sequence). This CDR3 region has 15 residues. V lost 5 bases, J lost 4 bases, and 9 bases stayed unmatched. The DNA for the CDR3 is TGTGCCAGCAGTCCAAAGGGGACAGGGCGATACGAGCAGTACTTC. It codes for CASSPKGTGRYEQYF.